The 13 T cell receptor beta chains below come from one sample, sequenced in a study of blood T cell repertoires in COVID-19. The assay was immunoSEQ multiplex PCR, and TCRdb's table has in-frame clones only and misses some. The sample lists about 170,000 clones, less than 85% seen once, with around 7% in the top ten. The sample comprised peripheral blood. These receptor sequences come from a woman between 40 and 55 years old with COVID-19, enrolled during active disease.

This rearrangement joins TRBV24-1 to TRBJ2-1; 8 positions match TRBD2. The V gene's germline CDR1 is KGHDR and CDR2 SFDVKD. V lost 3 bases to trimming and J lost 10 bases; unmatched junction nucleotides: 16. This CDR3 is built from 17 residues. In DNA form, the CDR3 reads TGTGCCACCAGTGATCGTAAGCCCGGGGGGGCCTTAAAGGAGCAGTTCTTC. It translates to CATSDRKPGGALKEQFF.

This clone was picked up many times. The V and J genes are TRBV3-1 (or the pseudogene TRBV3-2) and TRBJ1-5; D remains unclear. Trimming shortened V by 5 bases and J by 0 bases, and 5 bases separated the two germline ends. The CDR3 has 13 amino acids. Germline-derived CDR1 and CDR2 are LGHDT and YNNKEL (reference sequence). CDR3 bases: TGTGCCAGCAGCTTCTTTAGCAATCAGCCCCAGCATTTT. Its translation is CASSFFSNQPQHF.

The genes are TRBV5-4 and TRBJ2-1; tentative D call: TRBD1 (6 bases). The CDR3 length is 14 residues. Trimming took off 2 bases at V and 12 bases at J, with 18 bases between the two ends. Germline V gene lookup returns CDR1 SGHNT and CDR2 YYREEE (reference sequence). CDR3 protein: CASSLDVRDKAQFF. The CDR3 DNA follows: TGTGCCAGCAGCTTAGATGTCCGGGACAAGGCGCAGTTCTTC.

This clone was detected a few times. The chain couples TRBV6-2 or TRBV6-3 to TRBJ2-1; TRBD2 matches at 14 bases. This CDR3 is 17 amino acids long. With 4 bases clipped from V and 0 bases from J, the junction kept 2 bases outside the gene matches. Germline V CDR1 and CDR2: MNHEY, SVGEGT. CDR3 sequence: CASSFGTSGSSYNEQFF. In nucleotides, the CDR3 is TGTGCCAGCAGTTTTGGGACTAGCGGGAGCTCCTACAATGAGCAGTTCTTC.

This chain links TRBV3-1 (or the pseudogene TRBV3-2) with TRBJ2-5; D might be TRBD2 (5 bases). The germline CDR1 and CDR2 sequences are LGHDT and YNNKEL (reference sequence). V shed 0 bases and J shed 2 bases, with 10 bases lying between them. The CDR3 totals 15 residues. The CDR3 sequence is CASSQDTRAQETQYF. The CDR3 DNA sequence: TGTGCCAGCAGCCAAGACACTAGGGCACAAGAGACCCAGTACTTC.

The rearrangement uses TRBV5-1 and TRBJ1-3; perhaps TRBD1 as D (5 bases). The V gene's germline CDR1 is SGHRS and CDR2 YFSETQ. The CDR3 contains 14 residues. V lost 4 bases to trimming and J lost 4 bases, with 12 bases between them. CDR3 sequence (DNA): TGCGCCAGCAGCCCGACAGCCGTGGGAAACACCATATATTTT. Encoded protein: CASSPTAVGNTIYF.

The chain links TRBV6-1 to TRBJ1-2, with 7 bases matching TRBD1. V lost 2 bases and J lost 6; bases outside the gene matches: 3. This CDR3 contains 13 residues. Looked up from germline, CDR1 is MNHNS and CDR2 is SASEGT. For the CDR3, the DNA is TGTGCCAGCAGTGAATTACAGGGGAATGGCTACACCTTC. Its protein is CASSELQGNGYTF.

The chain carries TRBV28 and TRBJ1-1; 10 nucleotides align to TRBD1. The CDR3 has 16 residues. J lost 4 bases, V lost 2 bases, and 7 bases had no gene match. Per germline, CDR1 MDHEN and CDR2 SYDVKM. CDR3 residues: CASSLVGTGVGTEAFF. CDR3 coding DNA: TGTGCCAGCAGTTTAGTCGGGACAGGGGTGGGCACTGAAGCTTTCTTT.

J is TRBJ2-7 and V is TRBV29-1; a possible D gene is TRBD2 (6 bases). CDR1 and CDR2 from the germline V gene are SQVTM and ANQGSEA. Trimming took off 4 bases at V and 2 bases at J, with 9 bases between the two ends. The CDR3 extends over 12 amino acids. The CDR3 DNA is TGCAGCGTTGGGCTAGCGACCTACGAGCAGTACTTC. This codes for CSVGLATYEQYF.

There are a few counts of this clone. The rearrangement uses TRBV9 and TRBJ1-5; no definite D call. The germline V gene encodes CDR1 SGDLS and CDR2 YYNGEE. V dropped 3 bases and J dropped 3 bases, with 13 bases sitting between them. The CDR3 extends over 15 amino acids. In nucleotides, the CDR3 is TGTGCCAGCAGCGCCGAACCGGGTTCCAATCAGCCCCAGCATTTT. Translated, it gives CASSAEPGSNQPQHF.

The chain is built from TRBV9 and TRBJ2-1; 9 bases map to TRBD2. The CDR3 length is 17 residues. Germline V gives CDR1 SGDLS, CDR2 YYNGEE. Trimming removed 0 bases from V and 7 bases from J; junction bases left unmatched: 11. CDR3 in amino acids: CASSVEGGRASTNEQFF. The CDR3 DNA reads as TGTGCCAGCAGCGTAGAAGGCGGGAGGGCCTCAACTAATGAGCAGTTCTTC.

V usage is TRBV27 and J usage is TRBJ1-1, with D hard to call. CDR3 length equals 13 residues. Between the trimmed V and J ends, which lost 5 bases and 11 bases, there was a span of 18 bases. CDR1 is MNHEY and CDR2 is SMNVEV in the germline V gene (reference sequence). CDR3 in amino acids: CASSPNQLGLAFF. The DNA of the CDR3 is TGTGCCAGCAGTCCCAATCAACTAGGTTTGGCTTTCTTT.

The DNA of the CDR3 is TGTGCCAGCAGTTACTCGGGCAGGGTGAGCGCTTTCTTT. Residues: CASSYSGRVSAFF. V gene TRBV6-2 or TRBV6-3 combines with J gene TRBJ1-1, with a weak D call TRBD1 (5 bases). The CDR3 consists of 13 residues. Per the germline V gene, CDR1 is MNHEY and CDR2 is SVGEGT. The V and J ends lost 0 bases and 11 bases respectively, with 13 bases between them.